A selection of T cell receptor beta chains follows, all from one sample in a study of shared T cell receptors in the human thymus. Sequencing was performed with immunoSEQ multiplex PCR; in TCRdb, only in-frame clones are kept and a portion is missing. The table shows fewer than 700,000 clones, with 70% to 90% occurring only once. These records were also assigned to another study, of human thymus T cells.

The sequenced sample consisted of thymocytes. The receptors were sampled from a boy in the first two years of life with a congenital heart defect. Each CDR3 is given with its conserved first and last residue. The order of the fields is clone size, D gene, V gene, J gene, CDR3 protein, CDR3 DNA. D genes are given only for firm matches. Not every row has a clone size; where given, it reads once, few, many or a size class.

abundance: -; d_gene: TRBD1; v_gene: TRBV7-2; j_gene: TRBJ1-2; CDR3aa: CASSPRTGALGYTF; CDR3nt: TGTGCCAGCAGCCCTCGGACAGGGGCTCTTGGCTACACCTTC
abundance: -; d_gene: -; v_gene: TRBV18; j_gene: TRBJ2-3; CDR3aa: CASSPRQVLSTDTQYF; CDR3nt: TGTGCCAGCTCACCAAGGCAGGTCCTTAGCACAGATACGCAGTATTTT
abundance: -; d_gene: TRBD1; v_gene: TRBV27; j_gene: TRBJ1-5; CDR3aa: CASSLTGVNQPQHF; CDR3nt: TGTGCCAGCAGTTTGACAGGGGTCAATCAGCCCCAGCATTTT
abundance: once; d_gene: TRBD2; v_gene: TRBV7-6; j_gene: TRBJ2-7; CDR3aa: CASRSGLAGGEQYF; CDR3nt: TGTGCCAGCAGATCCGGACTAGCGGGAGGCGAGCAGTACTTC
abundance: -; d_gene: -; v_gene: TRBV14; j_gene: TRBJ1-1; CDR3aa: CASSQVGTDEAFF; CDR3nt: TGTGCCAGCAGCCAAGTAGGTACAGATGAAGCTTTCTTT
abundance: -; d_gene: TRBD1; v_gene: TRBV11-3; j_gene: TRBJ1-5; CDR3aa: CASRRTGDSNQPQHF; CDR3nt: TGTGCCAGCAGGCGGACAGGGGACAGCAATCAGCCCCAGCATTTT
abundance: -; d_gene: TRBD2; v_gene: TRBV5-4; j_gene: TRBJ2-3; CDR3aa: CASNLGGLAGGETQYF; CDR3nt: TGTGCCAGCAACCTAGGGGGGCTAGCGGGAGGGGAGACGCAGTATTTT
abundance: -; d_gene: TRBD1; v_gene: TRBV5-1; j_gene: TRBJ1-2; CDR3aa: CASSYLLGGQAYGYTF; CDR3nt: TGCGCCAGCAGCTACCTACTCGGGGGACAGGCCTATGGCTACACCTTC
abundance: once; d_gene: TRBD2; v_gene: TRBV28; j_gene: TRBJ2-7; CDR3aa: CASSDLTESGDSYEQYF; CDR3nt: TGTGCCAGCAGTGACCTCACCGAAAGCGGGGATTCCTACGAGCAGTACTTC
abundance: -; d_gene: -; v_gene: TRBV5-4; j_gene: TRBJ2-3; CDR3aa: CASSWSPYF; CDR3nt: TGTGCCAGCAGCTGGAGCCCGTATTTT
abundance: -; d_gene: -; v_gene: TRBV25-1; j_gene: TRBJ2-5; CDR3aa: CASSGRQGQETQYF; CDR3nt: TGTGCCAGCAGTGGCCGCCAGGGACAAGAGACCCAGTACTTC
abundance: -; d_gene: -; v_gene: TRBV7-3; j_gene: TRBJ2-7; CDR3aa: CASSLPPRDSGEQYF; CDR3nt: TGTGCCAGCAGCTTACCCCCGAGGGACTCCGGGGAGCAGTACTTC
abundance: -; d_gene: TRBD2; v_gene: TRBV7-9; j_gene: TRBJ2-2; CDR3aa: CASSWLGTKVAGELFF; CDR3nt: TGTGCCAGCAGCTGGCTCGGGACTAAGGTGGCCGGGGAGCTGTTTTTT
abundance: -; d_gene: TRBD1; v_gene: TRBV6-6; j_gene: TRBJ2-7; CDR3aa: CASSNETGFYEQYF; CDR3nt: TGTGCCAGCAGTAACGAGACAGGGTTCTACGAGCAGTACTTC
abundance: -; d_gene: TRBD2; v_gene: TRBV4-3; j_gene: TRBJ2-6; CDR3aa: CASSQGGLAGAGANVLTF; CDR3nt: TGCGCCAGCAGCCAAGGTGGACTAGCGGGAGCTGGGGCCAACGTCCTGACTTTC
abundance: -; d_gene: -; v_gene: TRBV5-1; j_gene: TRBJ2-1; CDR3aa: CASKHQPGHSYNEQFF; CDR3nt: TGCGCCAGCAAGCATCAACCGGGACACTCCTACAATGAGCAGTTCTTC
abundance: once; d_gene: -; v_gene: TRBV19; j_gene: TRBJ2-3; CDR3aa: CASSRGVASTDTQYF; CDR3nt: TGTGCCAGTAGTAGGGGGGTTGCTAGCACAGATACGCAGTATTTT